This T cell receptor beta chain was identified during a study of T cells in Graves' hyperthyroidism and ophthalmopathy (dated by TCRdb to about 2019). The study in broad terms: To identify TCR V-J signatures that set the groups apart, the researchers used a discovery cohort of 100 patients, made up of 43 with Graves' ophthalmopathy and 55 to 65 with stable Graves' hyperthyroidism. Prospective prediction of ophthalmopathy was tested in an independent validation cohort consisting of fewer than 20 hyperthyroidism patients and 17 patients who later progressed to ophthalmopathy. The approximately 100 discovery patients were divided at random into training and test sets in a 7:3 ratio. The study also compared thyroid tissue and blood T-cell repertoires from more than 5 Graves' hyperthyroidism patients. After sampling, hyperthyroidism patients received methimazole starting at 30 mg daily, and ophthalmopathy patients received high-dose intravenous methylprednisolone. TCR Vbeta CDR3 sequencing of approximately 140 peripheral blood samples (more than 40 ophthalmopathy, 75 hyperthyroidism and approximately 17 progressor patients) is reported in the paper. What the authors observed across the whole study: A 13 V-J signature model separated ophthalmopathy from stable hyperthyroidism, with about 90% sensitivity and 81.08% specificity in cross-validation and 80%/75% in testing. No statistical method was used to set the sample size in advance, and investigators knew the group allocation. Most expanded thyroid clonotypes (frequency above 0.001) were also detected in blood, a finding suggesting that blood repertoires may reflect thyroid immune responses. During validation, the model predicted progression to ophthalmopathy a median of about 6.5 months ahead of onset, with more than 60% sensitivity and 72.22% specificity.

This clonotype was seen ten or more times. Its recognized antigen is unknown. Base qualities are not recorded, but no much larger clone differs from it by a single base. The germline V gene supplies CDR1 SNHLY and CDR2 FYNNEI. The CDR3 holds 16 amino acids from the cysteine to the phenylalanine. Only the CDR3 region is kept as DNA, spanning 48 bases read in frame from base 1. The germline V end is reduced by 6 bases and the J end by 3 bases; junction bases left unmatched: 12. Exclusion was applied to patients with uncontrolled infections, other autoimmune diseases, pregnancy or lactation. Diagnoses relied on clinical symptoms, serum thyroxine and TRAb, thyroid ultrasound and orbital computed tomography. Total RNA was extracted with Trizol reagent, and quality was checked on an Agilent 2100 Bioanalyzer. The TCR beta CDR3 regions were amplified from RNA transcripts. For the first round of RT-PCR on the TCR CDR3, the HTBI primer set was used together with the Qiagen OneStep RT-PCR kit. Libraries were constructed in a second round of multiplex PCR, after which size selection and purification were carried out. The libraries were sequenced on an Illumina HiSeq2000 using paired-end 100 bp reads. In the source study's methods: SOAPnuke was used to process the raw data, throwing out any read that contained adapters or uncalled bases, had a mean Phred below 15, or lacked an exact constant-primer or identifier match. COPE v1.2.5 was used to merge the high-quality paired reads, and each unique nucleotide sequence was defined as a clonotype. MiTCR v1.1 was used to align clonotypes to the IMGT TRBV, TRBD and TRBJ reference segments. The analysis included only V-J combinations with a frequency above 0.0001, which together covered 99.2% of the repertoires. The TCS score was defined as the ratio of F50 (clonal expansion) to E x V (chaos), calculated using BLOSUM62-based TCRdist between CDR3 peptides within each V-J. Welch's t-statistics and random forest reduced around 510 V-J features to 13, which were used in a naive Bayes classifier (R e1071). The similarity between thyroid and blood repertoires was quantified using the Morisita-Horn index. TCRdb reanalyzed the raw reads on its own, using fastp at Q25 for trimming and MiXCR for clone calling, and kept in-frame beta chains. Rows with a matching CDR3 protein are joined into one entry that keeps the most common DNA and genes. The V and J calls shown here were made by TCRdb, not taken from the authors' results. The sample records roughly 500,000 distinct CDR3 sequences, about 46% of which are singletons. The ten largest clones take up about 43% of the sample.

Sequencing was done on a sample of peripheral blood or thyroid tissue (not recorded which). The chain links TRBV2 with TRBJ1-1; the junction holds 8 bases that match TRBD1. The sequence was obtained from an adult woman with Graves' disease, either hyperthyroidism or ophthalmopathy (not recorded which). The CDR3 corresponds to CASSHPVDRADTEAFF. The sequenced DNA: TGTGCCAGCAGCCACCCAGTGGACAGGGCAGACACTGAAGCTTTCTTT.